The text below deals with one TCR beta chain. In the original workflow: For nucleated cells, counts were estimated from reference gene primer amplification. Using immunoSEQ multiplex PCR, the repertoire was profiled, and TCRdb retains in-frame clones only, with some absent. From that table come the V and J calls and clone size; the DNA was used to work out D and trimming. Of about 480,000 clones detected, 75% to 90% appear once; the ten largest clones hold 0.9%. This record comes from a study of blood T cell repertoires in COVID-19. Study information: T cells, B-cell-depleted T cells, or PBMCs provided the cDNA or gDNA that served as material.

The sequence was obtained from a man aged 18 to 30 with COVID-19, enrolled during active disease. Sequences were obtained from peripheral blood.

The CDR3 is CASTTEGLAGADTQYF. The CDR3, as DNA: TGCGCCAGCACCACCGAGGGACTAGCGGGGGCGGATACGCAGTATTTT. The gene calls are TRBV5-1 and TRBJ2-3; 14 bases fit TRBD2. This CDR3 contains 16 residues. The germline V gene has CDR1 SGHRS and CDR2 YFSETQ. After removal of 6 bases from V and 6 bases from J, the junction contained 9 bases not matched to a gene.